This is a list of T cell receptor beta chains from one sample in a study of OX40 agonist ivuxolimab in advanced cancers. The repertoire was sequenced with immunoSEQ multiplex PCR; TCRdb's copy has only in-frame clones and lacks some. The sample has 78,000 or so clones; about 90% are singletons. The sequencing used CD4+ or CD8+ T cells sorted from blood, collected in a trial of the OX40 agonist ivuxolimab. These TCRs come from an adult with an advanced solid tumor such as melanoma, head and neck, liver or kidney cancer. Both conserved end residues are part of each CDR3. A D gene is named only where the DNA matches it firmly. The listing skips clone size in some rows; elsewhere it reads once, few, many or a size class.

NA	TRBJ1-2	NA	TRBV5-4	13	TGTGCCAGCAGCTTGAGTCTGGACTATGGCTACACCTTC	CASSLSLDYGYTF
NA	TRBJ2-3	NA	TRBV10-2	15	TGCGCCACTACCAGGTGGGGGACTCCCCAGGATACGCAGTATTTT	CATTRWGTPQDTQYF
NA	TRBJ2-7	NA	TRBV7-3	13	TGTGCCAGCAGCTTGGACCCTGGGGGGGAGCAGTACTTC	CASSLDPGGEQYF
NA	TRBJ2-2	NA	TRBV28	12	TGTGCCAGCAGCATTACTACCGGGGAGCTGTTTTTT	CASSITTGELFF
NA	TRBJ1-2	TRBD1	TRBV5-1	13	TGCGCCAGCAGCTTGAGACAGGGGGTAGTCTACACCTTC	CASSLRQGVVYTF
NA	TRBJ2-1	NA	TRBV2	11	TGTGCCAGCAGCGGCCAGGTACTGGAGTTCTTC	CASSGQVLEFF
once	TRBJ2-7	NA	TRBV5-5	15	TGTGCCAGCAGCTCCCACCTGACAGCAGCCTACGAGCAGTACTTC	CASSSHLTAAYEQYF
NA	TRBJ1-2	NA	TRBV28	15	TGTGCCAGCACCTCAGGCGGGGGGCCTAGGTTTGGCTACACCTTC	CASTSGGGPRFGYTF
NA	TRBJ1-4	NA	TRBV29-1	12	TGCAGCGTTGTGGCGTCTAATGAAAAACTGTTTTTT	CSVVASNEKLFF
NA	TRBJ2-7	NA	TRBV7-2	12	TGTGCCAGCAGCGAAGTTGTCAACGAGCAGTACTTC	CASSEVVNEQYF
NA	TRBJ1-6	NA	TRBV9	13	TGTGCCAGCAGCGGCCCCTATAATTCACCCCTCCACTTT	CASSGPYNSPLHF
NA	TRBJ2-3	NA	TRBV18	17	TGTGCCAGCTCACCACGTCAAAGGGGGTCCACGGGTAATACGCAGTATTTT	CASSPRQRGSTGNTQYF
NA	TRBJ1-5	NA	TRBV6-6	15	TGTGCCAGCAGTTCCGGGCCCCCTTACACTCAGCCCCAGCATTTT	CASSSGPPYTQPQHF
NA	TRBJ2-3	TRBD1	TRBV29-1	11	TGCAGCGTGGACAGGGGGAATACGCAGTATTTT	CSVDRGNTQYF
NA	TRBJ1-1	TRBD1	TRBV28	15	TGTGCCAGTACGACAGGGGGCGCGGGGGGCACTGAAGCTTTCTTT	CASTTGGAGGTEAFF